These T cell receptor beta chains were read from a single sample in a study of T cell responses to AZD1222 COVID-19 vaccine. The table came from immunoSEQ multiplex PCR; TCRdb's copy has only in-frame clones and leaves some out. This sample has about 86,000 clones; around 73% occur once, and the top ten carry more than 20%. Specimen: peripheral blood, collected on day 0 of AZD1222 vaccination. The receptors derive from an adult in good health. Both conserved end residues are part of each CDR3.

J gene	V gene	CDR3 protein
TRBJ1-3	TRBV2	CASSEYGNTIYF
TRBJ2-5	TRBV19	CASSTAGTALSQETQYF
TRBJ2-7	TRBV29-1	CSVEEDGTGFGEQYF
TRBJ2-5	TRBV9	CAPGKETQYF
TRBJ2-5	TRBV7-7	CASSLDLRDRVKTQYF
TRBJ2-7	TRBV9	CASSPGTASYEQYF
TRBJ2-1	TRBV2	CASSEPARTSGYSYNEQFF
TRBJ2-1	TRBV30	CAWRGRTGVLAGEQFF
TRBJ2-3	TRBV9	CASSVDGGGGTDTQYF
TRBJ1-6	TRBV30	CAWSTRGTGGYSPLHF
TRBJ1-3	TRBV2	CASADRGNTIYF
TRBJ2-7	TRBV4-1	CASSQAQLVTYEQYF
TRBJ1-2	TRBV30	CAWSVGEDGYTF
TRBJ2-7	TRBV4-1	CASSQARMTGGGYEQYF
TRBJ2-5	TRBV6-5	CASSYSKQGEETQYF
TRBJ1-5	TRBV5-1	CASSPAPGSNQPQHF
TRBJ2-2	TRBV4-1	CASSQGNRGYAGELFF
TRBJ1-1	TRBV27	CASSFSAGGIEAFF
TRBJ2-7	TRBV2	CASSLQGYEQYF
TRBJ2-2	TRBV6-5	CASSRGTGELFF
TRBJ1-1	TRBV19	CASSSLIGGIGKGAFF
TRBJ1-5	TRBV28	CASSFVRVAQPQHF
TRBJ1-2	TRBV18	CASSPEGNYGYTF
TRBJ1-2	TRBV12-3/TRBV12-4	CASSLQKGGGYTF
TRBJ2-3	TRBV21-1	CASSKAGGDTDTQYF
TRBJ1-1	TRBV30	CAWGTYRAFF
TRBJ2-5	TRBV7-6	CASSARTGREETQYF